This record looks at one T cell receptor (beta chain) sequence and its context. The CDR3 has 17 residues. V lost 4 bases and J lost 5; bases outside the gene matches: 9. CDR1 and CDR2 (germline): MGHRA, YSYEKL. The data were taken from a study of CD8 T cells in Susac syndrome. CD8+ and CD4+ T cells from blood underwent TCR beta sequencing. TEMRA cells were FACS-enriched, with CD8+ and CD4+ T cells isolated negatively. Reverse transcription of about 0.45 to 1 ug RNA was performed with random hexamers. TCRdb reprocessed the immunoSEQ multiplex PCR reads via MiXCR and lists one record per CDR3 protein. The table lists roughly 130,000 distinct CDR3 sequences, roughly 94% of them singletons.

Sequencing was carried out using CD4+ T cells from PBMCs. This TCR derives from a human donor with multiple sclerosis. The chain has TRBV4-1 and TRBJ2-2; 11 positions agree with TRBD2. CDR3 region: CASSPRITSGSTGELFF. The CDR3, as DNA: TGCGCCAGCAGCCCAAGAATCACTAGCGGGAGTACCGGGGAGCTGTTTTTT.